The 6 T cell receptor beta chains in this list originate from one sample, sequenced in a study of blood T cell repertoires in COVID-19. Generated by immunoSEQ multiplex PCR, the TCRdb table keeps only in-frame clones and is missing some. The sample lists 150,000 to 200,000 clones; over 75% were seen once. Sequencing input: peripheral blood. The receptors originated from a person between 65 and 80 years old with COVID-19, enrolled during active disease.

This rearrangement joins TRBV5-6 to TRBJ1-2, with D uncertain. This CDR3 has 14 amino acids. Germline V gene data show CDR1 as SGHDT and CDR2 as YYEEEE. V was clipped by 2 bases and J by 6 bases, with 14 bases between them. The CDR3 reads CASSLQTGWNGYTF. CDR3 nucleotide sequence: TGTGCCAGCAGCTTACAAACGGGGTGGAATGGCTACACCTTC. Based on the CDR3 plus reference TRBV5-6 and TRBJ1-2, the full variable domain is DAGVTQSPTHLIKTRGQQVTLRCSPKSGHDTVSWYQQALGQGPQFIFQYYEEEERQRGNFPDRFSGHQFPNYSSELNVNALLLGDSALYLCASSLQTGWNGYTFGSGTRLTVV.

V usage is TRBV18 and J usage is TRBJ2-7; TRBD2 matches at 11 bases. This CDR3 has 15 residues. CDR1 is KGHSH, CDR2 LQKENI, per germline. J lost 6 bases, V lost 4 bases, and 8 bases had no gene match. The CDR3 bases are TGTGCCAGCTCACTCACTAGCGGGGGTCGCTTCGAGCAGTACTTC. Translated: CASSLTSGGRFEQYF.

The chain is built from TRBV6-5 and TRBJ2-1; TRBD2 aligns across 10 bases. The CDR3 is 12 amino acids. Germline CDR1 and CDR2: MNHEY and SVGAGI. V shed 7 bases and J 8 bases; nucleotides not matched to a gene: 2. CDR3 amino acids: CASISGRDEQFF. The CDR3 bases are TGTGCCAGCATAAGCGGGAGGGATGAGCAGTTCTTC.

The chain uses TRBV3-1 (or the pseudogene TRBV3-2) and TRBJ2-7; TRBD2 matches at 7 bases. The CDR3 totals 14 residues. CDR1 and CDR2 (germline): LGHDT, YNNKEL (reference sequence). The V and J ends lost 1 base and 6 bases, in that order; junction bases with no gene match: 6. Here the CDR3 reads CASSQAGGSSEQYF. The DNA for the CDR3 is TGTGCCAGCAGCCAAGCCGGCGGGAGTTCCGAGCAGTACTTC.

This chain uses TRBV7-2 with TRBJ1-5; D unresolved. The CDR3 is 14 residues long. Germline V lookup: CDR1 SGHTA, CDR2 FQGNSA. Deletions cut 1 base from V and 1 base from J, with 5 bases between. CDR3 sequence reads: CASSLGESNQPQHF. CDR3 DNA sequence: TGTGCCAGCAGCTTAGGAGAGAGCAATCAGCCCCAGCATTTT.

The genes are TRBV7-2 and TRBJ2-7, with TRBD2 matching 10 bases. This CDR3 contains 17 residues. Trimming at V came to 4 bases and at J to 3 bases, leaving 12 bases not matched to a gene. Looked up from germline, CDR1 is SGHTA and CDR2 is FQGNSA. DNA of the CDR3: TGTGCCAGCAGCTCCCGGACTAGCGGAGTGGGGTACTACGAGCAGTACTTC. Translation gives CASSSRTSGVGYYEQYF.